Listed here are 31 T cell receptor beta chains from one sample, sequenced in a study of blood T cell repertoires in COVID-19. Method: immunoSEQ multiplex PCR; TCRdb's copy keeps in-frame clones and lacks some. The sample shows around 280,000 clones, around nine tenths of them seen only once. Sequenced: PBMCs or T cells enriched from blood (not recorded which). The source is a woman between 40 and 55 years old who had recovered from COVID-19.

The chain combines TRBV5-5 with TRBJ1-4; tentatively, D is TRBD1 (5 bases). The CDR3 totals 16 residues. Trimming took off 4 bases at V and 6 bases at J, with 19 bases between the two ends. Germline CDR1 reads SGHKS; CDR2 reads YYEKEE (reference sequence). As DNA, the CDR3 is TGTGCCAGCAGCCCGGTCCTAACAGGAGACTATGAAAAACTGTTTTTT. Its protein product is CASSPVLTGDYEKLFF.

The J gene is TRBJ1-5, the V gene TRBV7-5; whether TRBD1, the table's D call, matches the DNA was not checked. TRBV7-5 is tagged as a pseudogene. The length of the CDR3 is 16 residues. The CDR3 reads CARSADRDGPNQPQHF. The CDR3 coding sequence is TGTGCCAGAAGCGCAGACAGGGATGGTCCGAATCAGCCCCAGCATTTT.

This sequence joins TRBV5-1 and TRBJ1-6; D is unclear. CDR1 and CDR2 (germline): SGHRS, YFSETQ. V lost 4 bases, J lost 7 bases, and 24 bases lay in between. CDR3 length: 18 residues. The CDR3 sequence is CASSIDYSHGGRNSPLHF. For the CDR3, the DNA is TGCGCCAGCAGCATCGATTACTCGCACGGTGGTCGAAATTCACCCCTCCACTTT.

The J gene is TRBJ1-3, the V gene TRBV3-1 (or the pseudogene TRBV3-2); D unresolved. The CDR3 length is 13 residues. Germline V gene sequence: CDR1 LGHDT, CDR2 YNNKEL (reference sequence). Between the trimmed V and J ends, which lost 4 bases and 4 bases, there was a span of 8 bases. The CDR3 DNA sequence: TGTGCCAGCAGCCCGCGAGGCGGAAACACCATATATTTT. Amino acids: CASSPRGGNTIYF.

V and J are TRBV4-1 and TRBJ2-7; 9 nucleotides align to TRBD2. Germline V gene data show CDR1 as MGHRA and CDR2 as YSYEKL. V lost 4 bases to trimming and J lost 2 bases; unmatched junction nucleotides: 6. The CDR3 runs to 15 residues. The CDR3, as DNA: TGCGCCAGCAGCCTTTCGTTAGCGGGAGCCTACGAGCAGTACTTC. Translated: CASSLSLAGAYEQYF.

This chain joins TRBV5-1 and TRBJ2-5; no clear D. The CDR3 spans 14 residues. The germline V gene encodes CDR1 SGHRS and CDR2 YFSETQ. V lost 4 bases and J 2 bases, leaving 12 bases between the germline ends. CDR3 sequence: CASSPQQLQETQYF. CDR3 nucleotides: TGCGCCAGCAGCCCCCAACAGCTACAAGAGACCCAGTACTTC.

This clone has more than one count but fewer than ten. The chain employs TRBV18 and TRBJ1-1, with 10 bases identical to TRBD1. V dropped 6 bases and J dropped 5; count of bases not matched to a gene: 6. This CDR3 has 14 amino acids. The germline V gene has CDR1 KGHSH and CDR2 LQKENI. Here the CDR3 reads CASSQGQGWTEAFF. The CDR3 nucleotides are TGTGCCAGCTCTCAGGGACAGGGGTGGACTGAAGCTTTCTTT.

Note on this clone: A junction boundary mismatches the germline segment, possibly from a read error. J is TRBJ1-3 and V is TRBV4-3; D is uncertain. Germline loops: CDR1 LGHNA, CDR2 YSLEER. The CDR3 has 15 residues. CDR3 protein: CASGQHRSSGNTIYF. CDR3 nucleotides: TGCGCCAGCGGCCAACACAGAAGCTCTGGAAACACCATATATTTT.

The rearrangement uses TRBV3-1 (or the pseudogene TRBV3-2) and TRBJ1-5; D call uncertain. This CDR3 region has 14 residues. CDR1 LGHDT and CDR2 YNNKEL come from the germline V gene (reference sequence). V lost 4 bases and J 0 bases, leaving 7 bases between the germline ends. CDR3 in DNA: TGTGCCAGCAGCCGGCAAAATAGCAATCAGCCCCAGCATTTT. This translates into CASSRQNSNQPQHF.

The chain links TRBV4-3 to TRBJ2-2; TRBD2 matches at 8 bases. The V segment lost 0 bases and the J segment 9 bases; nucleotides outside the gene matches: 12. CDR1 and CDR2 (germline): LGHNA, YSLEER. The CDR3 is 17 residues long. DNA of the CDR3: TGCGCCAGCAGCCAAGATAAAGCGGGAGTTGGGTGGAGGGAGCTGTTTTTT. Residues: CASSQDKAGVGWRELFF.

The CDR3 loop reads CAISGGTSGGAGSYEQYF. Here the CDR3 DNA reads TGTGCCATCAGTGGTGGAACCAGCGGGGGGGCGGGCTCCTACGAGCAGTACTTC. The chain links TRBV10-3 to TRBJ2-7; 10 bases fit TRBD2. The CDR3 runs to 18 residues. V trimming: 4 bases; J trimming: 0 bases; junction bases outside the gene matches: 12. Germline lookup yields CDR1 ENHRY and CDR2 SYGVKD.

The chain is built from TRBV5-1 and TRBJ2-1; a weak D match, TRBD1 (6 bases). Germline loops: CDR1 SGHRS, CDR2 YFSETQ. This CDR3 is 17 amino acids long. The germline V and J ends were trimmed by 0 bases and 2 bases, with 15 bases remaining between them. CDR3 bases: TGCGCCAGCAGCTTGGGCAGGGGCCCTATAACCTACAATGAGCAGTTCTTC. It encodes CASSLGRGPITYNEQFF.

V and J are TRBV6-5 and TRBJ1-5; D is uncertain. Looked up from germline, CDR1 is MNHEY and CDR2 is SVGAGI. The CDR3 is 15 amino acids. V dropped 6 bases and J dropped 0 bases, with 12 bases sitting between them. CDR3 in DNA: TGTGCCAGCAGACTTAAAATCTATAGCAATCAGCCCCAGCATTTT. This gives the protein CASRLKIYSNQPQHF.

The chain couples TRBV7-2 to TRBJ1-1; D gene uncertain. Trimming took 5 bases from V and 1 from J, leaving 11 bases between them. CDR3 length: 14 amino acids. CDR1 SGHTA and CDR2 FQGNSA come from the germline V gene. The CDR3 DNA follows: TGTGCCAGCAGCCTCGGGTTGGGGAACACTGAAGCTTTCTTT. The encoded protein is CASSLGLGNTEAFF.

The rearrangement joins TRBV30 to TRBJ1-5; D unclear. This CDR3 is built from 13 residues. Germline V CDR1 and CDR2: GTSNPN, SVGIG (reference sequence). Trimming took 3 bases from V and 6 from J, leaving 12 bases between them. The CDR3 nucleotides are TGTGCCTGGAGCGAGGTGGGAGGTCAGCCCCAGCATTTT. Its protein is CAWSEVGGQPQHF.

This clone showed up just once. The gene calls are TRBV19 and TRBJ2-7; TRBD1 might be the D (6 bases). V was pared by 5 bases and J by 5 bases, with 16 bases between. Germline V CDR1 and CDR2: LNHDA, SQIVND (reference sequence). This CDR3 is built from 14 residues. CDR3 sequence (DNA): TGTGCCAGTAGTTCTGGACAGCCACCCCACGAGCAGTACTTC. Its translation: CASSSGQPPHEQYF. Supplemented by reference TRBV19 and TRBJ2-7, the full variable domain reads DGGITQSPKYLFRKEGQNVTLSCEQNLNHDAMYWYRQDPGQGLRLIYYSQIVNDFQKGDIAEGYSVSREKKESFPLTVTSAQKNPTAFYLCASSSGQPPHEQYFGPGTRLTVT.

CDR3 nucleotides: TGCGCCAGCAGCCCAAGAGACAGGCTATCCGAGCAGTACTTC. It codes for CASSPRDRLSEQYF. V and J are TRBV5-1 and TRBJ2-7; a weak D match, TRBD1 (6 bases). Between the trimmed V and J ends, which lost 4 bases and 6 bases, there was a span of 17 bases. The germline gives CDR1 SGHRS, CDR2 YFSETQ. The CDR3 runs 14 residues.

The CDR3 protein is CANRPGTGGDYGYTF. The CDR3 coding sequence is TGTGCCAATAGGCCAGGGACAGGGGGCGACTATGGCTACACCTTC. V usage is TRBV19 and J usage is TRBJ1-2; 12 positions agree with TRBD1. CDR3 length equals 15 residues. Germline V gene data show CDR1 as LNHDA and CDR2 as SQIVND (reference sequence). The V segment lost 10 bases and the J segment 3 bases; nucleotides outside the gene matches: 9.

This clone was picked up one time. The CDR3 sequence: CASSVIASGDYNEQFF. CDR3 nucleotides: TGTGCCAGCAGCGTAATAGCTAGCGGGGACTACAATGAGCAGTTCTTC. This sequence joins TRBV9 and TRBJ2-1; TRBD2 agrees at 9 bases. The CDR3 sequence is 16 residues long. With 1 base clipped from V and 3 bases from J, the junction kept 5 bases outside the gene matches. The V gene's germline CDR1 is SGDLS and CDR2 YYNGEE.

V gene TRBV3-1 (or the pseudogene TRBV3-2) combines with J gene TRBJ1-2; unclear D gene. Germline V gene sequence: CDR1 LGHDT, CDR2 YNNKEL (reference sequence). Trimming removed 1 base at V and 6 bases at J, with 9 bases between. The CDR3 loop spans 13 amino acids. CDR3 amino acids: CASSQVSTDGYTF. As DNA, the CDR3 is TGTGCCAGCAGCCAAGTGAGTACAGATGGCTACACCTTC.

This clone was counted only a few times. CDR3 loop: CASTADRSPYEQYF. The CDR3 nucleotides are TGTGCCAGCACCGCCGACAGGTCCCCCTACGAGCAGTACTTC. The chain links TRBV6-5 to TRBJ2-7; weak D call: TRBD1 (6 bases). There are 14 residues in the CDR3. CDR1 MNHEY and CDR2 SVGAGI come from the germline V gene. Trimming took off 7 bases at V and 2 bases at J, with 15 bases between the two ends.

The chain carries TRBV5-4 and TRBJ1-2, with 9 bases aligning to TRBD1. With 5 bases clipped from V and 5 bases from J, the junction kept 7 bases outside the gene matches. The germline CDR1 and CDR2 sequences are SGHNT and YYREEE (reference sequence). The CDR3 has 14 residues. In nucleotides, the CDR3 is TGTGCCAGCAGGACAACAGGGGGCGCTTATGGCTACACCTTC. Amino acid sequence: CASRTTGGAYGYTF.

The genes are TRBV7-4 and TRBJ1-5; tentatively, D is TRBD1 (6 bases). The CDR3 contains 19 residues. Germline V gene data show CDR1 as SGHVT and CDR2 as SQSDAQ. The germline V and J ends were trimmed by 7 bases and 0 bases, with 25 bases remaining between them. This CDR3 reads CASTTGGFEGLGSNQPQHF. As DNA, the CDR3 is TGTGCCAGCACCACTGGGGGCTTTGAGGGGCTAGGTAGCAATCAGCCCCAGCATTTT.

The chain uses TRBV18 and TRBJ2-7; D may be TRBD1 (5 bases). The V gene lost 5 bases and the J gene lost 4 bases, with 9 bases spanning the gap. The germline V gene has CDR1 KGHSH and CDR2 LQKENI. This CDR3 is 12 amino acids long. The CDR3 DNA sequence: TGTGCCAGCTCAACTGACAGTTACGAGCAGTACTTC. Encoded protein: CASSTDSYEQYF.

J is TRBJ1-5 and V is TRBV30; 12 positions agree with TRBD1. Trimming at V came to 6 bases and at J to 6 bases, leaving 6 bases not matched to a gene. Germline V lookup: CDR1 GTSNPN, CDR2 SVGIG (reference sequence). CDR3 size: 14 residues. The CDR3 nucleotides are TGTGCCTGTGGGGGACAGGGGGCTTTTCAGCCCCAGCATTTT. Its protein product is CACGGQGAFQPQHF.

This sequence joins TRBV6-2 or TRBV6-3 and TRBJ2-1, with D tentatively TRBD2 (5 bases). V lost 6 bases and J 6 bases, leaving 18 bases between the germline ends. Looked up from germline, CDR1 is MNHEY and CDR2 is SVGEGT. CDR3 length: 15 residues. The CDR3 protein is CASSRTLTAGNEQFF. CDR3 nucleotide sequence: TGTGCCAGCAGCCGTACCCTAACGGCGGGCAATGAGCAGTTCTTC.

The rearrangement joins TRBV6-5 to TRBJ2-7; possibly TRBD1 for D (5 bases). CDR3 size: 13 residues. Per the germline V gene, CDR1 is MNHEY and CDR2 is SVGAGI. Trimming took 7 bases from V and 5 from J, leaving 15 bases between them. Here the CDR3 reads CASTANRLNEQYF. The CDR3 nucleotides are TGTGCCAGCACGGCGAACAGGCTCAACGAGCAGTACTTC.

CDR3 region: CASSSGQGGYDYGYTF. Here the CDR3 DNA reads TGTGCCAGCAGCTCAGGACAGGGGGGATACGACTATGGCTACACCTTC. V gene TRBV7-2 combines with J gene TRBJ1-2; 10 nucleotides line up with TRBD1. V lost 4 bases to trimming and J lost 3 bases; unmatched junction nucleotides: 8. Germline CDR1 reads SGHTA; CDR2 reads FQGNSA. CDR3 length: 16 amino acids.

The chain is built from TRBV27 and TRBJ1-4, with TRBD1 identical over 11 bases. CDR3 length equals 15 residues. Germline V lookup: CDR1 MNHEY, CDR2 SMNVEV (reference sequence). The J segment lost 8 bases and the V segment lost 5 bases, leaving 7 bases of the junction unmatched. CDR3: CASSPTRTGGEKLFF. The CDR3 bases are TGTGCCAGCAGTCCGACTCGGACAGGGGGCGAAAAACTGTTTTTT.

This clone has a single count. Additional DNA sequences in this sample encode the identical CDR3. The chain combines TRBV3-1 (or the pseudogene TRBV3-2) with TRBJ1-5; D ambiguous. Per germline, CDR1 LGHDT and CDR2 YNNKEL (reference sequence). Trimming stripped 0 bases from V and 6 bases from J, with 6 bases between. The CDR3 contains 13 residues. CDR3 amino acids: CASSQDRGQPQHF. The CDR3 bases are TGTGCCAGCAGCCAAGATCGCGGTCAGCCCCAGCATTTT.

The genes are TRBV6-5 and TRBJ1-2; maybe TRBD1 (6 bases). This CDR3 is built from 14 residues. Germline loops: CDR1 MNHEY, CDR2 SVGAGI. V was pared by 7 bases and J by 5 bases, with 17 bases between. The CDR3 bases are TGTGCCAGCACATCTCTAGGACAGCGATATGGCTACACCTTC. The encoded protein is CASTSLGQRYGYTF.